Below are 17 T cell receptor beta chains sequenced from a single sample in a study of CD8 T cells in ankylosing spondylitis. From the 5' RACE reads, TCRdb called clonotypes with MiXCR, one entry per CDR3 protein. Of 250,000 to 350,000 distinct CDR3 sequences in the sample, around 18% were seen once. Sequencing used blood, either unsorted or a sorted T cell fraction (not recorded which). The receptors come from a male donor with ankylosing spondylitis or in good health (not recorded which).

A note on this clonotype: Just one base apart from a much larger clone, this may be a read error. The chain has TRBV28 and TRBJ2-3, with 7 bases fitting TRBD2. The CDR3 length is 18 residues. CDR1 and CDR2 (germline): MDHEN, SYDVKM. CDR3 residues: CTSSHGKGLLSLPDTQYF. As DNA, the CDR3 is TGTACCAGCAGTCACGGGAAGGGACTACTCTCACTTCCAGATACGCAGTATTTT.

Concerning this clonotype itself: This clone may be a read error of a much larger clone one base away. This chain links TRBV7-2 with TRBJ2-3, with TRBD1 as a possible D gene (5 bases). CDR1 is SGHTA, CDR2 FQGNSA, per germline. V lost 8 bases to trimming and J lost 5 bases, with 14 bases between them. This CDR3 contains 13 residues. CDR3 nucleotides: TGTGCCAGCGGCCAAGAAGGGGTAGATACGCAGTATTTT. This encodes CASGQEGVDTQYF.

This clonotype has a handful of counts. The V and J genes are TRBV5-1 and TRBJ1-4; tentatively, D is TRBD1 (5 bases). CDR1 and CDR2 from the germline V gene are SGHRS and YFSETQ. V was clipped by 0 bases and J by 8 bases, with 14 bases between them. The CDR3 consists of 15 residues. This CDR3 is CASSLARNRGEKLFF. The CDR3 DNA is TGCGCCAGCAGCTTGGCACGAAACCGGGGGGAAAAACTGTTTTTT.

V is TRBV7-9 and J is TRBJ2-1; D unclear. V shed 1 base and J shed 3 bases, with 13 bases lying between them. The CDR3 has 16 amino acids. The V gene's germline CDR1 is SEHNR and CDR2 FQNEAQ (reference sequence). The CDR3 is CASSLERIPDYNEQFF. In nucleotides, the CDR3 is TGTGCCAGCAGCTTAGAGAGGATTCCGGACTACAATGAGCAGTTCTTC.

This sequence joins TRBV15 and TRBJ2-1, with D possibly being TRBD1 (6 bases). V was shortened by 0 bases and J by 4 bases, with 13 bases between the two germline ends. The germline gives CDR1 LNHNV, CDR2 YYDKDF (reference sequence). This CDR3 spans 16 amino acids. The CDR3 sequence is CATSRDPGGQYNEQFF. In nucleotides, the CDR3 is TGTGCCACCAGCAGAGATCCAGGTGGACAGTACAATGAGCAGTTCTTC.

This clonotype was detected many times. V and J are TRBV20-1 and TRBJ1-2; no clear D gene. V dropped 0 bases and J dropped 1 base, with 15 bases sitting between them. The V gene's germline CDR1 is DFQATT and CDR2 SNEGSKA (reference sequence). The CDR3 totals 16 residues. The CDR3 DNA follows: TGCAGTGCTAGAGATAGTGGGAAAGGATATAACTATGGCTACACCTTC. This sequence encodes CSARDSGKGYNYGYTF.

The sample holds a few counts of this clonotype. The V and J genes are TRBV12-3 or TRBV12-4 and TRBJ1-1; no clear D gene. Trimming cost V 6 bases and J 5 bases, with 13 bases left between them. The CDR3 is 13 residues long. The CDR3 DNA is TGTGCCAGCAGGGGAGATCAGTGGACTGAAGCTTTCTTT. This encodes CASRGDQWTEAFF.

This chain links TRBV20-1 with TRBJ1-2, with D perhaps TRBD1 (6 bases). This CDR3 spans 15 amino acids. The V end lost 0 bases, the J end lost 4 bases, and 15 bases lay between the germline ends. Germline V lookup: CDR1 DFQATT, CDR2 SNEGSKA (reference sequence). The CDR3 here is CSARDLWGGIYGYTF. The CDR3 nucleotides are TGCAGTGCTAGAGATCTATGGGGGGGCATCTATGGCTACACCTTC.

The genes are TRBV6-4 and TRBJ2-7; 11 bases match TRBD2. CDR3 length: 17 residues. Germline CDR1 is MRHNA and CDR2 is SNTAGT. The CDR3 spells CVSSDSVAGTSGYEQYV. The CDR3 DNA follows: TGTGTCAGCAGTGACTCGGTGGCGGGGACTAGCGGTTACGAGCAGTACGTC.

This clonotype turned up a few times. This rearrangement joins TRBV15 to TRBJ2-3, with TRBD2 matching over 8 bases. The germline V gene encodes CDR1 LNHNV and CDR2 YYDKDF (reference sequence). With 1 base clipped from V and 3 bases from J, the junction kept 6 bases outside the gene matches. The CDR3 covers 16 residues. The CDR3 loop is CATSRVSGSGTDTQYF. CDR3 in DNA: TGTGCCACCAGCAGAGTCAGCGGGAGTGGTACAGATACGCAGTATTTT.

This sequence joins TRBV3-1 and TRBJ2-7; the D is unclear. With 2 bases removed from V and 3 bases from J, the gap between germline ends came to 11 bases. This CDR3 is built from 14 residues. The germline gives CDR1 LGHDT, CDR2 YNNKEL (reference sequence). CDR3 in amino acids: CASSQSEQHYEQYV. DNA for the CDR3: TGTGCCAGCAGCCAAAGTGAACAACACTACGAGCAGTACGTC.

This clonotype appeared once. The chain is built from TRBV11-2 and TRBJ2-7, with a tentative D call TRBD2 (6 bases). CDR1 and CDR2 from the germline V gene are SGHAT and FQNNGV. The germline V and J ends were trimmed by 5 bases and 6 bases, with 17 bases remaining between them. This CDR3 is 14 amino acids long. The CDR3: CASSPTTRGSEQYV. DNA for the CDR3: TGTGCCAGCAGCCCGACCACGCGGGGATCCGAGCAGTACGTC.

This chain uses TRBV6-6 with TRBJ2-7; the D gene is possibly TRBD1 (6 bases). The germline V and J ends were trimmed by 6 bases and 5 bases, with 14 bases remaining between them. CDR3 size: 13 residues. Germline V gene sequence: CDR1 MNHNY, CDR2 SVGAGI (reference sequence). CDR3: CASSRQGSHEQYV. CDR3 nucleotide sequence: TGTGCCAGCAGCCGCCAGGGGTCCCACGAGCAGTACGTC.

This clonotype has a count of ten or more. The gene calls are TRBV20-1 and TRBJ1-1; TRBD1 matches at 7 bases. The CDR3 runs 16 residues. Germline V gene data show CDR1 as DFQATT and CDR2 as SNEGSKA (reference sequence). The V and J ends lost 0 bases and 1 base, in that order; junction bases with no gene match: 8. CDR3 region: CSARDMQGQQNTEAFF. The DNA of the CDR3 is TGCAGTGCTAGAGATATGCAGGGACAGCAGAACACTGAAGCTTTCTTT.

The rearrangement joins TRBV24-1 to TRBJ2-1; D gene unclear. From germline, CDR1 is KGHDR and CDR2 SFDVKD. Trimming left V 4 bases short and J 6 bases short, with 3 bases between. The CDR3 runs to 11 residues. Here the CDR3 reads CATSEFNEQFF. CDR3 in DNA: TGTGCCACCAGTGAGTTCAATGAGCAGTTCTTC.

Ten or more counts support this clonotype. For the CDR3, the DNA is TGCAGTGCTCCCACCTTAGGGACAGGGGGTGGCGGGGAGCTGTTTTTT. Amino acid sequence: CSAPTLGTGGGGELFF. J is TRBJ2-2 and V is TRBV20-1; 11 bases match TRBD1. The germline V gene encodes CDR1 DFQATT and CDR2 SNEGSKA (reference sequence). CDR3 length equals 16 residues. V lost 5 bases to trimming and J lost 7 bases; unmatched junction nucleotides: 12.

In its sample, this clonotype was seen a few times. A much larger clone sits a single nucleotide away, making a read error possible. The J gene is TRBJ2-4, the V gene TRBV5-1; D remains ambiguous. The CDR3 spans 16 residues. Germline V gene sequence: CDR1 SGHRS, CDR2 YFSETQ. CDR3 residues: CAGSLLSPGAKNIQYF. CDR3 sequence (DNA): TGCGCCGGCAGCTTGCTCTCACCCGGAGCCAAAAACATTCAGTACTTC.